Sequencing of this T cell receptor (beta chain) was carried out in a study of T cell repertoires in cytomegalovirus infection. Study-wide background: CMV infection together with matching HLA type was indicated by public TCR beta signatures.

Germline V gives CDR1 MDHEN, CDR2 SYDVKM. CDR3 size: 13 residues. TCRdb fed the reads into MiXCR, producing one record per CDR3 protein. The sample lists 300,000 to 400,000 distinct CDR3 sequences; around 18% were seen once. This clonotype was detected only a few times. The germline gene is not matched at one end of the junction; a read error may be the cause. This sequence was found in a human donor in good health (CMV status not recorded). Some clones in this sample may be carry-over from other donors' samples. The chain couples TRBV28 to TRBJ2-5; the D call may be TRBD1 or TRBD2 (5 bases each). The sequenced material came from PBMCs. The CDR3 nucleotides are TGTGCCAGCAGTCCCACCTGGGACCCCAGGGTGCACTTC. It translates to CASSPTWDPRVHF.